Described below is a single T cell receptor beta chain sequence and its context. The antigen is undetermined. This sample was included in a study of cytotoxic CD8 clonotypes in ibrutinib-treated CLL. Study-level background: Samples showed on average roughly 250,000 productive templates and 80,000 to 100,000 productive rearrangements. Study-wide results and limits: Sustained-remission patients were sampled at different times than progressing patients were. Clonality (at baseline) was higher than in age-matched healthy donors and tracked circulating CD8+ T-cell counts.

Sequencing was performed with immunoSEQ multiplex PCR; in TCRdb, only in-frame clones are kept and a portion is missing. The sample lists 250,000 to 350,000 clones; approximately 76% were seen once. This CDR3 spans 16 amino acids. Germline V gene data show CDR1 as KGHSH and CDR2 as LQKENI. V shed 1 base, J shed 3 bases, and the junction held 4 bases outside the gene matches. Cryopreserved PBMCs supplied roughly 2.1 micrograms of genomic DNA for TCR beta libraries. This TCR was sampled from a human donor with chronic lymphocytic leukemia. Source: PBMCs, taken at disease progression, from a patient treated with ibrutinib. The gene calls are TRBV18 and TRBJ1-2, with 11 positions matching TRBD1. The CDR3 region has the DNA TGTGCCAGCTCACCACGGGGGACAGGGGGAGACTATGGCTACACCTTC. This codes for CASSPRGTGGDYGYTF.